A selection of T cell receptor beta chains follows, all from one sample in a study of blood T cells in healthy people across ages. TCRdb reanalysed the 5' RACE reads using MiXCR and keeps one entry per CDR3 protein. The sample has 380,000 or so distinct CDR3 sequences; roughly half are singletons. The specimen was blood. These receptors were obtained from a man in his sixties in good health. The CDR3 runs from the conserved cysteine through the conserved F or W. The order of the fields is D gene, clone size, V gene, J gene, CDR3 protein, CDR3 DNA. A D gene is named only where the DNA matches it firmly. Expanded clones get a size class; other rows say once, few or many, or leave the size out.

D: NA; size: NA; V: TRBV7-2; J: TRBJ2-1; CDR3: CASSFRTPGGNEQFF; DNA: TGTGCCAGCAGCTTCCGCACCCCCGGGGGCAATGAGCAGTTCTTC
D: TRBD2; size: NA; V: TRBV4-3; J: TRBJ2-3; CDR3: CASSQDYGTSGRASTDTQYF; DNA: TGCGCCAGCAGCCAAGATTATGGGACTAGCGGGAGGGCAAGCACAGATACGCAGTATTTT
D: TRBD1; size: few; V: TRBV6-5; J: TRBJ2-7; CDR3: CASSYGDRDYEQYF; DNA: TGTGCCAGCAGTTACGGGGACAGGGACTACGAGCAGTACTTC
D: NA; size: NA; V: TRBV10-3; J: TRBJ2-5; CDR3: CAISESLGTQYF; DNA: TGTGCCATCAGTGAGTCTCTTGGGACCCAGTACTTC
D: NA; size: once; V: TRBV7-6; J: TRBJ2-3; CDR3: CASSLASGRAGDTQYF; DNA: TGTGCCAGCAGCTTAGCTAGCGGCAGGGCCGGAGATACGCAGTATTTT
D: TRBD2; size: NA; V: TRBV7-2; J: TRBJ2-7; CDR3: CASSLEASIGLAVYEQYF; DNA: TGTGCCAGCAGCTTAGAGGCTTCTATCGGACTAGCGGTTTACGAGCAGTACTTC
D: NA; size: few; V: TRBV5-6; J: TRBJ2-7; CDR3: CASSIGEYEQYF; DNA: TGTGCCAGCAGCATTGGGGAATACGAGCAGTACTTC
D: NA; size: NA; V: TRBV5-1; J: TRBJ1-1; CDR3: CASSSGQITEAFF; DNA: TGCGCCAGCAGCTCTGGACAGATTACTGAAGCTTTCTTT
D: NA; size: NA; V: TRBV20-1; J: TRBJ1-1; CDR3: CSARGQLDKNTEAFF; DNA: TGCAGTGCTAGAGGACAATTGGACAAGAACACTGAAGCTTTCTTT
D: TRBD1; size: NA; V: TRBV30; J: TRBJ1-4; CDR3: CALGQGNEKLFF; DNA: TGTGCCCTGGGACAGGGTAATGAAAAACTGTTTTTT
D: NA; size: many; V: TRBV6-2/TRBV6-3; J: TRBJ1-5; CDR3: CASSYSSSRYNQPQHF; DNA: TGTGCCAGCAGTTACTCCAGTTCCCGCTACAATCAGCCCCAGCATTTT
D: NA; size: NA; V: TRBV28; J: TRBJ1-1; CDR3: CASRVGSTEAFF; DNA: TGTGCCAGCAGGGTTGGGAGCACTGAAGCTTTCTTT
D: NA; size: NA; V: TRBV7-8; J: TRBJ2-2; CDR3: CASSSRRLANTGELFF; DNA: TGTGCCAGCAGTTCCCGGAGACTCGCGAACACCGGGGAGCTGTTTTTT
D: NA; size: few; V: TRBV6-1; J: TRBJ2-5; CDR3: CASSEWGRGKETQYF; DNA: TGTGCCAGCAGTGAATGGGGCAGGGGAAAAGAGACCCAGTACTTC
D: NA; size: few; V: TRBV4-2; J: TRBJ1-2; CDR3: CASSRTEPNYGYTF; DNA: TGTGCCAGCAGCCGGACGGAGCCTAACTATGGCTACACCTTC
D: TRBD2; size: once; V: TRBV4-2; J: TRBJ2-2; CDR3: CASSPGLAENTRELFF; DNA: TGTGCCAGCAGCCCCGGGCTAGCGGAAAACACCAGGGAGCTGTTTTTT
D: TRBD1; size: NA; V: TRBV27; J: TRBJ2-7; CDR3: CASRKTGGSYEQYF; DNA: TGTGCCAGCCGAAAGACAGGGGGCAGCTACGAGCAGTACTTC
D: NA; size: NA; V: TRBV5-5; J: TRBJ2-5; CDR3: CASSSAGIKETQYF; DNA: TGTGCCAGCAGCTCGGCGGGGATAAAAGAGACCCAGTACTTC